This paragraph covers one TCR beta chain sequence. This record belongs to a study of blood T cell repertoires in COVID-19. Study context: Recovered participants had two consecutive negative NP/OP PCR tests, healthcare professional clearance, or symptom resolution. The United States, Italy and Spain were the sources of the acute and convalescent COVID-19 samples. Sample material is recorded as cDNA or gDNA derived from T cells, B-cell-depleted T cells, or PBMCs.

Per the original data handling: Amplifying reference gene primers gave estimates of nucleated cell counts. Generated by immunoSEQ multiplex PCR, the TCRdb table keeps only in-frame clones and is missing some. That table supplies the V and J calls and clone size; D and trimming were determined from the DNA. The sample lists roughly 200,000 clones, around 90% occurring once. V was trimmed by 5 bases and J by 1 base, leaving 18 bases between them. From germline, CDR1 is MNHNY and CDR2 SVGAGI (reference sequence). CDR3 length: 17 residues. Sequenced: PBMCs or T cells enriched from blood (not recorded which). This clonotype was obtained from a man aged 30 to 45 in a cohort exposed to, infected with or recovered from COVID-19 (not recorded which). This sequence joins TRBV6-6 and TRBJ1-5; D remains unclear. The CDR3 here is CASSPAPLRASNQPQHF. CDR3 DNA sequence: TGTGCCAGCAGTCCCGCCCCTCTCCGAGCGAGCAATCAGCCCCAGCATTTT.